This T cell receptor (beta chain) emerged from a study of blood T cell repertoires in COVID-19. About the study: Acute and convalescent COVID-19 specimens originated in the United States, Italy and Spain. PBMCs, B-cell-depleted T cells, or T cells were the source of the cDNA or gDNA that made up the material.

Authors' methods: From reference gene primer amplification, estimates of nucleated cell counts were derived. Some clones are missing from TCRdb's copy, which holds only in-frame ones; the method was immunoSEQ multiplex PCR. V and J calls plus clone size are reproduced from that table; the DNA served to infer D and trimming. The table records fewer than 500,000 clones, 70% to 85% of them present only once. Trimming took off 4 bases at V and 8 bases at J, with 15 bases between the two ends. There are 13 residues in the CDR3. CDR1 is SGHDT, CDR2 YYEEEE, per germline. This chain connects TRBV5-6 to TRBJ1-1; D gene unclear. The TCR was taken from a human donor with acute or convalescent COVID-19. The donor label of this sample is uncertain. Sequencing used peripheral blood. The chain's CDR3 is CASSPGWSSEAFF. In DNA form, the CDR3 reads TGTGCCAGCAGCCCGGGGTGGTCTTCCGAAGCTTTCTTT. The whole variable domain, remainder taken from reference TRBV5-6 and TRBJ1-1, is DAGVTQSPTHLIKTRGQQVTLRCSPKSGHDTVSWYQQALGQGPQFIFQYYEEEERQRGNFPDRFSGHQFPNYSSELNVNALLLGDSALYLCASSPGWSSEAFFGQGTRLTVV.